Detailed here is one TCR beta chain. Its antigen is undetermined. Germline lookup yields CDR1 SGHTA and CDR2 FQGNSA. CDR3 size: 17 residues. This entry comes from a study of CXCR3-negative and CXCR3-positive naive CD8 T cells. Study outcomes and limitations: CXCR3-positive naive cells had TRB CDR3s that were more hydrophobic than CXCR3-negative naive cells had.

UMI-tagged TRB cDNA libraries were built via 5' RACE. Following a re-call of the 5' RACE reads, TCRdb has one entry per CDR3 protein and lacks DNA. Recorded for this sample: around 63,000 distinct CDR3 sequences. By phenotype, naive CD8+ T cells were CD45RO-CCR7+CD27+CD95-. The chain joins TRBV7-2 to TRBJ2-4; as DNA is missing, the TRBD1 call by TCRdb cannot be tested. This clonotype was sampled from a human donor in good health. Some clones in this sample may be carry-over from other donors' samples. What was sequenced was naive CXCR3+ CD8+ T cells from blood. Subset given: CD45RO-CCR7+CD27+CD95- naive CD8+ T cells expressing CXCR3 (TNR3+). The CDR3 reads CASSSGQFQSTKNIQYF.